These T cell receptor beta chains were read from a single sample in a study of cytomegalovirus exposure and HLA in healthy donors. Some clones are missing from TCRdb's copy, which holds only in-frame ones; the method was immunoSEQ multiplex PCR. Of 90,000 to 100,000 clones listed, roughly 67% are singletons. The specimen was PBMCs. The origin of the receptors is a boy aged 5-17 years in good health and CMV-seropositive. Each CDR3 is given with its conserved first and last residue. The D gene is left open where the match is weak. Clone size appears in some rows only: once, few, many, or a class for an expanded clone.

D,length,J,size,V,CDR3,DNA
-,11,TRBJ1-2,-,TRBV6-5,CASSGRSGYTF,TGTGCCAGCAGTGGGAGATCGGGCTACACCTTC
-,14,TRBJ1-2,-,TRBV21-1,CASSKRAGGYGYTF,TGTGCCAGCAGCAAAAGGGCGGGAGGCTATGGCTACACCTTC
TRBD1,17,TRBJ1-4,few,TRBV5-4,CASSSSPRQGSNEKLFF,TGTGCCAGCAGCTCGTCCCCGAGACAGGGAAGTAATGAAAAACTGTTTTTT
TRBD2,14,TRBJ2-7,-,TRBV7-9,CASSFAGGPGEQYF,TGTGCCAGCAGCTTCGCGGGAGGGCCGGGGGAGCAGTACTTC
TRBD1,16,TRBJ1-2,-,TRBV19,CASSIEDRSIQNGYTF,TGTGCCAGTAGTATAGAGGACAGGTCGATTCAGAATGGCTACACCTTC
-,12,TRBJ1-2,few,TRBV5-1,CASSFDSYGYTF,TGCGCCAGCAGTTTTGACAGCTATGGCTACACCTTC
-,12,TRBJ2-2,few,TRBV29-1,CSVGQNTGELFF,TGCAGCGTTGGACAGAACACCGGGGAGCTGTTTTTT
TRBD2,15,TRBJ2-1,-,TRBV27,CASSLTSGSMNEQFF,TGTGCCAGCAGTTTGACTAGCGGGAGTATGAATGAGCAGTTCTTC
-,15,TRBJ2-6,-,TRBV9,CASSVSRAGANVLTF,TGTGCCAGCAGCGTATCCAGGGCTGGGGCCAACGTCCTGACTTTC
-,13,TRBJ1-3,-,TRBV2,CASSEWDRNTIYF,TGTGCCAGCAGTGAATGGGACAGAAACACCATATATTTT
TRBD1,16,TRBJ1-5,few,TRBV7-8,CASSYTGAPVNQPQHF,TGTGCCAGCAGCTACACAGGGGCGCCGGTAAATCAGCCCCAGCATTTT
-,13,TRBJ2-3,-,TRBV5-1,CASKREGTDTQYF,TGCGCCAGCAAGAGGGAGGGCACAGATACGCAGTATTTT
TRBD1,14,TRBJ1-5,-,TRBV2,CASSATGQNQPQHF,TGTGCCAGCAGCGCAACGGGACAGAATCAGCCCCAGCATTTT
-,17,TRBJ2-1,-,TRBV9,CASSLGGGSGSYNEQFF,TGTGCCAGCAGCCTCGGTGGGGGTAGCGGCTCCTACAATGAGCAGTTCTTC
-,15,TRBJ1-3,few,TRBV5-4,CASSLPAGSGNTIYF,TGTGCCAGCAGCTTGCCGGCAGGATCTGGAAACACCATATATTTT
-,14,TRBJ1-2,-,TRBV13,CASSPQGKRYGYTF,TGTGCCAGCAGCCCCCAGGGTAAGCGCTATGGCTACACCTTC
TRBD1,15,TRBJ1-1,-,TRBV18,CASSPPVWRGTGRFF,TGTGCCAGCTCACCACCGGTTTGGAGGGGGACAGGGCGCTTCTTT
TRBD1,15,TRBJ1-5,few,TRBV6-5,CASRSGTGVNQPQHF,TGTGCCAGTCGGTCCGGGACAGGGGTTAATCAGCCCCAGCATTTT
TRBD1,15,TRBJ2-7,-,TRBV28,CASSGAGTGVGEQYF,TGTGCCAGCAGCGGAGCCGGGACAGGGGTGGGCGAGCAGTACTTC
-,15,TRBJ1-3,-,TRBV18,CASSPPELRGNTIYF,TGTGCCAGCTCACCCCCCGAGCTGCGCGGAAACACCATATATTTT
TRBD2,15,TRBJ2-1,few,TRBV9,CASSLLAGGPDEQFF,TGTGCCAGCAGCCTTTTAGCGGGGGGGCCGGATGAGCAGTTCTTC
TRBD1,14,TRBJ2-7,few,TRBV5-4,CASSLDRGVYEQYF,TGTGCCAGCAGCTTGGACAGGGGGGTTTACGAGCAGTACTTC
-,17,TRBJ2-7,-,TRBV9,CASSVGGVAASYREQYF,TGTGCCAGCAGCGTAGGAGGGGTAGCGGCCTCGTACCGGGAGCAGTACTTC
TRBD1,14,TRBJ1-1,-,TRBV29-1,CSVTTGQTNTEAFF,TGCAGCGTTACGACGGGACAGACGAACACTGAAGCTTTCTTT
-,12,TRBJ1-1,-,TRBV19,CASSNRGTEAFF,TGTGCCAGTAGTAATAGAGGAACTGAAGCTTTCTTT
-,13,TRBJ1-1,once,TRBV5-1,CASSSTVNTEAFF,TGCGCCAGCAGCTCGACAGTGAACACTGAAGCTTTCTTT
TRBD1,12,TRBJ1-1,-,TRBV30,CAWSQGGSEAFF,TGTGCCTGGAGCCAGGGGGGCAGTGAAGCTTTCTTT
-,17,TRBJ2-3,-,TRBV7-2,CASSWQQGPPYGDTQYF,TGTGCCAGCAGCTGGCAACAGGGACCTCCCTATGGGGATACGCAGTATTTT
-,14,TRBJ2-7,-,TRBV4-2,CASSQVSGGYEQYF,TGTGCCAGCAGCCAAGTGAGTGGAGGCTACGAGCAGTACTTC
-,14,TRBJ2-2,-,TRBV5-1,CASSLQGTSGELFF,TGCGCCAGCAGCTTACAGGGGACTTCCGGGGAGCTGTTTTTT
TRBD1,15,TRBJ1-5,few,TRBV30,CAWSGFGTVGQPQHF,TGTGCCTGGAGTGGGTTTGGGACAGTCGGGCAGCCCCAGCATTTT
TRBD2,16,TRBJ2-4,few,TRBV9,CASSPRTSGGVNIQYF,TGTGCCAGCAGCCCCAGGACTAGCGGGGGTGTAAACATTCAGTACTTC
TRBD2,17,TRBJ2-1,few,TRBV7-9,CASSLALGGRAYNEQFF,TGTGCCAGCAGCTTAGCTCTTGGCGGGAGAGCCTACAATGAGCAGTTCTTC
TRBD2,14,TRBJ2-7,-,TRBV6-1,CASSTSGATYEQYF,TGTGCCAGCAGTACTAGCGGGGCCACCTACGAGCAGTACTTC
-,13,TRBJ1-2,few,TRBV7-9,CASSRDTNYGYTF,TGTGCCAGCAGCCGGGACACTAACTATGGCTACACCTTC
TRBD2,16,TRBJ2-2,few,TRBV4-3,CASSQTSGRAGGELFF,TGCGCCAGCTCCCAGACTAGCGGGAGGGCCGGCGGGGAGCTGTTTTTT
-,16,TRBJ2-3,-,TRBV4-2,CASSQAGTSSTDTQYF,TGTGCCAGCAGCCAAGCTGGGACATCTAGCACAGATACGCAGTATTTT